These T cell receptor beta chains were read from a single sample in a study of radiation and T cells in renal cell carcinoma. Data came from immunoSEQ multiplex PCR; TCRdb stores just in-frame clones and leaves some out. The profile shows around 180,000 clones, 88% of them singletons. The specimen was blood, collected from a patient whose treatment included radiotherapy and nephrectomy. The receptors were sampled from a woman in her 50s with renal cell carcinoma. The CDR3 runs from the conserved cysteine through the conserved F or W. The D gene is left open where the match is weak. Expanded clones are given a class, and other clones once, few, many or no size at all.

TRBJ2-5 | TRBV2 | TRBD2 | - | TGTGCCAGCAGTGAAGTTCGGCTAGCGGGGCAAGAGACCCAGTACTTC | CASSEVRLAGQETQYF
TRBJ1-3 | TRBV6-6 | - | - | TGTGCCAGCAGTTATAGGCCGGCGGGAGGAAACACCATATATTTT | CASSYRPAGGNTIYF
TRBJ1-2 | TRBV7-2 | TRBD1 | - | TGTGCCAGCAGCTTAGCAGGGGGACAGAACTATGGCTACACCTTC | CASSLAGGQNYGYTF
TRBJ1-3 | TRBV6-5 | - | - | TGTGCCAGCGCGAAAGGTCCGGTAGGAAACACCATATATTTT | CASAKGPVGNTIYF
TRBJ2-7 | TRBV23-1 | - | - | TGCGCCAGCAGTCAATTGCAGAAGACCTACGAGCAGTACTTC | CASSQLQKTYEQYF
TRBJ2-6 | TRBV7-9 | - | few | TGTGCCAGCAGCCCAAACAGGGTATCTGGGGCCAACGTCCTGACTTTC | CASSPNRVSGANVLTF
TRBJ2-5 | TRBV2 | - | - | TGTGCCAGCAGCCTATTTGCTCTGGGGGCGCATGAGACCCAGTACTTC | CASSLFALGAHETQYF
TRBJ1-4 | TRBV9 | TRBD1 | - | TGTGCCAGCAGCGTAAGGGACAGGGTTGCAACTAATGAAAAACTGTTTTTT | CASSVRDRVATNEKLFF
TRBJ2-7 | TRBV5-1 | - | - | TGCGCCAGCAGCTGGCTCCAGGCCTCCTACGAGCAGTACTTC | CASSWLQASYEQYF
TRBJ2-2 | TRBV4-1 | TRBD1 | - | TGCGCCAGCAGCCAGAAGGGGACAGGGCTGGCCGGGGAGCTGTTTTTT | CASSQKGTGLAGELFF
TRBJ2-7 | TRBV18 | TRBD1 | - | TGTGCCAGCTCACCAGGGACAGGGGATCCCTACGAGCAGTACTTC | CASSPGTGDPYEQYF
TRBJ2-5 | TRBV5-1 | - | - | TGCGCCAGCAGCTTGGGATTAGGGGGGCTGGAGACCCAGTACTTC | CASSLGLGGLETQYF
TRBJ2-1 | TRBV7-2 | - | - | TGTGCCAGCAGCCCCCGGACGGTATACAATGAGCAGTTCTTC | CASSPRTVYNEQFF
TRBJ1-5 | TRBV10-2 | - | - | TGCGCCAGCAGTGATGGATTTTCTAGCAATCAGCCCCAGCATTTT | CASSDGFSSNQPQHF
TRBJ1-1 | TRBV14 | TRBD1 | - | TGTGCCAGCAGCCAAGATTTAAGTAGGACAGGGAGTTTTAACACTGAAGCTTTCTTT | CASSQDLSRTGSFNTEAFF
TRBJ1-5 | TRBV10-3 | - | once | TGTGCCATCAGTGAGGGGCGGGGCAAGGATCAGCCCCAGCATTTT | CAISEGRGKDQPQHF
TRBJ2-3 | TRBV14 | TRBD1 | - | TGTGCCAGCAGCCAAACCCGGACAGGGAAACCGAGCACAGATACGCAGTATTTT | CASSQTRTGKPSTDTQYF
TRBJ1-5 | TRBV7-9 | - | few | TGTGCCAGCAGCTTAGCGCTCGGGGATAGCAATCAGCCCCAGCATTTT | CASSLALGDSNQPQHF
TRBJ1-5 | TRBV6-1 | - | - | TGTGCCAGCAGTGAAGCTAGGGGCGGCCCGCGGCAGCCCCAGCATTTT | CASSEARGGPRQPQHF
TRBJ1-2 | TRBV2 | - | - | TGTGCCAGCAGTGCAGATACCGGGCCCGTTGGAGGCTACACCTTC | CASSADTGPVGGYTF
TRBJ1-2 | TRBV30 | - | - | TGTGCCTGGAGTCGCCCCCGGGACCCGGGAATGAGCTACACCTTC | CAWSRPRDPGMSYTF
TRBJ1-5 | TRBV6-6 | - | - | TGTGCCAGCAGCTTAGGGGTTATCCAGCCCCAGCATTTT | CASSLGVIQPQHF
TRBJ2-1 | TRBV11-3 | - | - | TGTGCCAGCAGCTCCCGGGACTCGACGTACAATGAGCAGTTCTTC | CASSSRDSTYNEQFF
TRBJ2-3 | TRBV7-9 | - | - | TGTGCCAGCAGCTTAAGTATTAGCGACTACGCTAGCACAGATACGCAGTATTTT | CASSLSISDYASTDTQYF
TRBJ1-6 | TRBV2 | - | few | TGTGCCAGCCGGGACGGCTATAATTCACCCCTCCACTTT | CASRDGYNSPLHF
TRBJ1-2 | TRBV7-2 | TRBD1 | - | TGTGCCAGCAGTCCCGGGACAGAGTATGGCTACACCTTC | CASSPGTEYGYTF
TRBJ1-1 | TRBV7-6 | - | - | TGTGCCAGCAGCTTACAGGGTATCACTGAAGCTTTCTTT | CASSLQGITEAFF
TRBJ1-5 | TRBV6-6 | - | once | TGTGCCAGCAGGGACAGTAATAGCAATCAGCCCCAGCATTTT | CASRDSNSNQPQHF
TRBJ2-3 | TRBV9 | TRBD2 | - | TGTGCCAGCAGCGCCTGGGAGGGAGGTGCAGATACGCAGTATTTT | CASSAWEGGADTQYF
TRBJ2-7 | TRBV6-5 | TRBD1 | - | TGTGCCAGCAGAGCGGGACAGGGGGCGTCCGAGCAGTACTTC | CASRAGQGASEQYF
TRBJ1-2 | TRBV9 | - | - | TGTGCCAGCAGCGCCCTGGGGTCTGGCTACACCTTC | CASSALGSGYTF
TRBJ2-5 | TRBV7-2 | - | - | TGTGCCAGCAGCTGGCGGAGTGGCGAAGAAGAGACCCAGTACTTC | CASSWRSGEEETQYF
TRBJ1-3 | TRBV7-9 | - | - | TGTGCCAGCAGCTTAGAGGAGGGTACAAACTCTGGAAACACCATATATTTT | CASSLEEGTNSGNTIYF
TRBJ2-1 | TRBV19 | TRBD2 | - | TGTGCCAGTAGTACCCGGACTAGCGACTACAATGAGCAGTTCTTC | CASSTRTSDYNEQFF
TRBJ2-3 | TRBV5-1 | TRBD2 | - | TGCGCCAGCAGCTGGACTAGCGGGGGCTCGGATACGCAGTATTTT | CASSWTSGGSDTQYF
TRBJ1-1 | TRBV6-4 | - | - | TGTGCCAGCAGTGCACTCCCCGGGACGGGAGGGACTGAAGCTTTCTTT | CASSALPGTGGTEAFF
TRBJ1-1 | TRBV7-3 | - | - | TGTGCCAGCAGCTTAACAGGGAACACTGAAGCTTTCTTT | CASSLTGNTEAFF
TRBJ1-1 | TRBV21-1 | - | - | TGTGCCAGCAGCAAACGCGGCTACACTGAAGCTTTCTTT | CASSKRGYTEAFF
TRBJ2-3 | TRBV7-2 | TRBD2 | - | TGTGCCAGCAGCAGCGGGGGGGCCACAGATACGCAGTATTTT | CASSSGGATDTQYF
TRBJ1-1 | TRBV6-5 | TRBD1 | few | TGTGCCAGCAGACAACAGGGGACCACTGAAGCTTTCTTT | CASRQQGTTEAFF
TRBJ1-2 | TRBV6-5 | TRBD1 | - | TGTGCCAGCAGACCTGACAGGGGCAACTATGGCTACACCTTC | CASRPDRGNYGYTF
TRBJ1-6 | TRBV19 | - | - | TGTGCCAGTAGGACCCAGACCAGCTCCTATAATTCACCCCTCCACTTT | CASRTQTSSYNSPLHF
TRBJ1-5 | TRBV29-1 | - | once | TGCAGCGTTACCCGTAGGGGATCTCAGCCCCAGCATTTT | CSVTRRGSQPQHF
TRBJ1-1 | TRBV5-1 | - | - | TGCGCCAGCAGCTTGACAGCCCAAAACACTGAAGCTTTCTTT | CASSLTAQNTEAFF
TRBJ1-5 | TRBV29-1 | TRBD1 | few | TGCAGCGTTCTTACAGGGGGCTCGAATAGCAATCAGCCCCAGCATTTT | CSVLTGGSNSNQPQHF
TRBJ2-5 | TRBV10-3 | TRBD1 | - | TGTGCCATCAGCTTTACAGGGGGCCGGGAGACCCAGTACTTC | CAISFTGGRETQYF
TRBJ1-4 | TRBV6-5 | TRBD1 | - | TGTGCCAGCAGTTACTCTTCGACAGGGAGTGAAAAACTGTTTTTT | CASSYSSTGSEKLFF
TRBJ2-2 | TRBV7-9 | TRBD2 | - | TGTGCCAGCAGCTCACTTAAGGTTGGACTAGCGGGCGGACTGTTTTTT | CASSSLKVGLAGGLFF
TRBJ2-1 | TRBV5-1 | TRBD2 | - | TGCGCCAGCAGCTTGGGGACTAGCGGGGGGGCGTATGAGCAGTTCTTC | CASSLGTSGGAYEQFF
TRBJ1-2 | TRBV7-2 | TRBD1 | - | TGTGCCCGATATGAAAATAACAGGGGAGGCTACACCTTC | CARYENNRGGYTF
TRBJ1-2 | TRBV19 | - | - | TGTGCCAGTGAGGACAGAAACTATGGCTACACCTTC | CASEDRNYGYTF
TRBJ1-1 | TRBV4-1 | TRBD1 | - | TGCGCCAGCAGCCGTACGCCGGGACAGGGAAACACTGAAGCTTTCTTT | CASSRTPGQGNTEAFF
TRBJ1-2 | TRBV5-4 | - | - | TGTGCCAGCAGCTCCGGAGGGGGACGAAACTATGGCTACACCTTC | CASSSGGGRNYGYTF